Described below is a single TCR beta chain sequence and its context. The data were obtained in a study of blood T cell repertoires in COVID-19. Study in general: Both acute and convalescent COVID-19 samples were obtained from the United States, Italy and Spain. Sample material is recorded as cDNA or gDNA derived from T cells, B-cell-depleted T cells, or PBMCs.

Study processing details: Reference gene primer amplification yielded estimated nucleated cell counts. Method: immunoSEQ multiplex PCR; TCRdb's copy keeps in-frame clones and lacks some. That table gives V, J and clone size, and the DNA gave D and trimming. The sample yields some 90,000 clones, approximately 80% seen once. The V gene's germline CDR1 is LNHNV and CDR2 YYDKDF (reference sequence). V shed 0 bases and J 9 bases; nucleotides not matched to a gene: 3. The CDR3 is 15 residues long. V usage is TRBV15 and J usage is TRBJ2-5; 14 bases are shared with TRBD2. The receptor's source is a woman in her seventies with acute or convalescent COVID-19. The source material was peripheral blood. CDR3 nucleotide sequence: TGTGCCACCAGCAGAGAAGGACTAGCGGGAGGTCCCCAGTACTTC. Protein: CATSREGLAGGPQYF.